Presented here are 30 T cell receptor beta chains from one specimen sequenced in a study of identical twins. TCRdb reprocessed the 5' RACE reads via MiXCR and lists one record per CDR3 protein. The sample includes hundreds of thousands of distinct CDR3 sequences, approximately 13% of them seen just once. This sample was also put to use in a study of yellow fever vaccine responses in identical twins.

Input material: PBMCs. The receptors were sampled from a woman between 18 and 30 years old in good health.

As to this clonotype: A junction boundary mismatches the germline segment, possibly from a read error. The V call is TRBV20-1, the J call TRBJ2-1; D possibly matches TRBD1 or TRBD2 (6 bases each). Germline V CDR1 and CDR2: DFQATT, SNEGSKA (reference sequence). This CDR3 spans 17 amino acids. This CDR3 reads CCASLSGAQGSYNEQFF. The CDR3 DNA sequence: TGCTGTGCTAGCCTCTCGGGGGCGCAAGGCTCCTACAATGAGCAGTTCTTC.

This sequence joins TRBV5-5 and TRBJ2-7, with D tentatively TRBD1 (5 bases). CDR3 length equals 15 residues. Germline CDR1 and CDR2: SGHKS and YYEKEE (reference sequence). V was trimmed by 2 bases and J by 1 base, leaving 13 bases between them. CDR3 in amino acids: CASSFDRGSSYEQYV. Here the CDR3 DNA reads TGTGCCAGCAGCTTTGACAGAGGTTCTTCCTACGAGCAGTACGTC.

The chain carries TRBV5-1 and TRBJ2-3, with D unresolved. The V end lost 6 bases, the J end lost 2 bases, and 13 bases lay between the germline ends. Germline values: CDR1 SGHRS, CDR2 YFSETQ. The CDR3 loop spans 14 amino acids. The CDR3 DNA reads TGCGCCAGCATGGTGGGCACCAACACAGATACGCAGTATTTT. As protein: CASMVGTNTDTQYF.

With regard to this clonotype: One end of the junction does not line up with germline, which may come from a read error. The chain links TRBV18 to TRBJ2-6; unclear D gene. From germline, CDR1 is KGHSH and CDR2 LQKENI. The CDR3 totals 16 residues. This chain's CDR3 is CACSPLLISGANVLTF. CDR3 DNA sequence: TGTGCCTGCTCACCGCTCTTAATCTCTGGGGCCAACGTCCTGACTTTC.

This chain links TRBV12-3 or TRBV12-4 with TRBJ1-1, with TRBD1 as a possible D gene (5 bases). V was shortened by 6 bases and J by 5 bases, with 13 bases between the two germline ends. The CDR3 covers 13 residues. The CDR3 loop reads CASSRGRLTEAFF. The CDR3 nucleotides are TGTGCCAGCAGCCGGGGACGGTTGACTGAAGCTTTCTTT.

V gene TRBV5-5 combines with J gene TRBJ2-1, with D possibly TRBD2 on 5 matching bases. CDR3 length: 13 amino acids. Germline-derived CDR1 and CDR2 are SGHKS and YYEKEE (reference sequence). Trimming left V 4 bases short and J 10 bases short, with 15 bases between. Here the CDR3 reads CASSPGVRAEQFF. CDR3 coding DNA: TGTGCCAGCAGCCCCGGGGTCAGAGCCGAGCAGTTCTTC.

This clonotype was observed a few times. The V gene is TRBV3-1, the J gene TRBJ2-5, with D perhaps TRBD1 or TRBD2 (5 bases each). CDR1 is LGHDT, CDR2 YNNKEL, per germline (reference sequence). The V end was cut by 1 base, the J end by 3 bases, with 15 bases between. The CDR3 totals 16 residues. The DNA for the CDR3 is TGTGCCAGCAGCCAAGTTGGGGCCGGGGAAAAAGAGACCCAGTACTTC. Amino acids: CASSQVGAGEKETQYF.

This clonotype has more than one count but fewer than ten. This rearrangement joins TRBV13 to TRBJ2-3; D possibly corresponds to TRBD1 (6 bases). V was cut by 5 bases and J by 2 bases, with 8 bases left in between. The germline gives CDR1 PRHDT, CDR2 FYEKMQ (reference sequence). The CDR3 is made up of 13 amino acids. In DNA form, the CDR3 reads TGTGCCAGCAGCAACAGGGTCACAGATACGCAGTATTTT. Protein product: CASSNRVTDTQYF.

Concerning this clonotype: The DNA is left out, because the CDR3 cannot be placed on it with certainty; the CDR3 is given as TCRdb lists it. The chain combines TRBV30 with TRBJ2-2; TRBD2 is the table's D call, not checked against the DNA. Germline loops: CDR1 GTSNPN, CDR2 SVGIG (reference sequence). Including both end residues, the CDR3 is 16 amino acids long. CDR3 sequence reads: CAWSGSGGRTPGSCFF.

This clonotype has a handful of counts. The V and J genes are TRBV20-1 and TRBJ2-1; 11 nucleotides match TRBD2. Losses at the gene ends were 2 bases for V and 7 bases for J; bases not matched to a gene: 10. The CDR3 has 16 residues. From germline, CDR1 is DFQATT and CDR2 SNEGSKA (reference sequence). CDR3 DNA: TGCAGTGCTAGAACCCTAGCGGGAGGTCTGTGGAATGAGCAGTTCTTC. It yields the protein CSARTLAGGLWNEQFF.

CDR3 amino acids: CASSLAPGLADYEQYF. The DNA for the CDR3 is TGTGCCAGCAGCTTAGCGCCGGGGCTAGCGGACTACGAGCAGTACTTC. The chain is built from TRBV7-6 and TRBJ2-7, with 7 bases identical to TRBD2. CDR1 and CDR2 from the germline V gene are SGHVS and FNYEAQ. The CDR3 sequence is 16 residues long. V shed 0 bases and J 3 bases; nucleotides not matched to a gene: 8.

This clonotype has only a few counts. CDR3 in amino acids: CASGNLNPLYEQYF. The CDR3 DNA reads as TGTGCCAGCGGCAACCTGAACCCCCTCTACGAGCAGTACTTC. The chain carries TRBV6-1 and TRBJ2-7; no clear D gene. Germline CDR1 MNHNS, CDR2 SASEGT. V gave up 8 bases and J gave up 3 bases, with 17 bases separating them. CDR3 length: 14 amino acids.

This clonotype was found many times. The chain uses TRBV5-1 and TRBJ2-3; D call uncertain. Germline V gene lookup returns CDR1 SGHRS and CDR2 YFSETQ. The germline V and J ends were trimmed by 3 bases and 2 bases, with 10 bases remaining between them. The CDR3 consists of 14 residues. The CDR3 loop is CASSYGLNTDTQYF. The DNA for the CDR3 is TGCGCCAGCAGCTACGGCTTAAACACAGATACGCAGTATTTT.

This clonotype was counted between two and nine times. The rearrangement links TRBV18 to TRBJ2-1, with 11 bases lining up with TRBD2. The CDR3 is 16 amino acids. V trimming: 3 bases; J trimming: 4 bases; junction bases outside the gene matches: 5. The V gene's germline CDR1 is KGHSH and CDR2 LQKENI. The CDR3 reads CASSPWGLAVYNEQFF. The CDR3 DNA is TGTGCCAGCTCACCTTGGGGACTAGCGGTTTACAATGAGCAGTTCTTC. Supplemented by reference TRBV18 and TRBJ2-1, the full variable domain reads NAGVMQNPRHLVRRRGQEARLRCSPMKGHSHVYWYRQLPEEGLKFMVYLQKENIIDESGMPKERFSAEFPKEGPSILRIQQVVRGDSAAYFCASSPWGLAVYNEQFFGPGTRLTVL.

A few counts support this clonotype. The chain has TRBV3-1 and TRBJ1-6, with 11 bases lining up with TRBD1. The CDR3 is 16 residues long. CDR1 LGHDT and CDR2 YNNKEL come from the germline V gene (reference sequence). V shed 1 base and J 6 bases; nucleotides not matched to a gene: 2. CDR3 sequence (DNA): TGTGCCAGCAGCCAAGGGACAGGGGGCCGTAATTCACCCCTCCACTTT. Translating it yields CASSQGTGGRNSPLHF.

The chain recombines TRBV6-1 with TRBJ2-1; D is possibly TRBD1 or TRBD2 (5 bases each). From germline, CDR1 is MNHNS and CDR2 SASEGT. V lost 2 bases and J lost 4, with 24 bases in between. The CDR3 covers 19 residues. CDR3 sequence (DNA): TGTGCCAGCAGTGAATTGGTGTATCGGGAACAGGCGCTATACAATGAGCAGTTCTTC. It is translated as CASSELVYREQALYNEQFF.

This clonotype was seen only a few times. V gene TRBV20-1 combines with J gene TRBJ2-7; D is uncertain. CDR1 and CDR2 (germline): DFQATT, SNEGSKA (reference sequence). The length of the CDR3 is 13 residues. Trimming removed 0 bases at V and 3 bases at J, with 9 bases between. The chain's CDR3 is CSARDHTNYEQYF. CDR3 in DNA: TGCAGTGCTAGAGATCATACAAACTACGAGCAGTACTTC.

V usage is TRBV24-1 and J usage is TRBJ2-1; D tentatively fits TRBD1 or TRBD2 (7 bases each). Germline V gene lookup returns CDR1 KGHDR and CDR2 SFDVKD. The CDR3 has 18 residues. V was clipped by 2 bases and J by 6 bases, with 22 bases between them. CDR3 coding DNA: TGTGCCACCAGTGATTATTCAGGGGGGGTGGGATCTCGCAATGAGCAGTTCTTC. This sequence encodes CATSDYSGGVGSRNEQFF.

This clonotype was found many times. The DNA for the CDR3 is TGTGCCAGCAGTACCGGACCCTCTGGGGTATCCTATGGCTACACCTTC. It codes for CASSTGPSGVSYGYTF. This rearrangement joins TRBV12-3 or TRBV12-4 to TRBJ1-2; D remains unclear. The V and J ends lost 5 bases and 4 bases respectively, with 20 bases between them. The CDR3 runs to 16 residues.

The sample holds a few counts of this clonotype. The CDR3 loop is CASSVGLITDTQYF. For the CDR3, the DNA is TGTGCCAGCAGCGTAGGACTCATCACAGATACGCAGTATTTT. The V gene is TRBV9, the J gene TRBJ2-3; no clear D. Germline V gene lookup returns CDR1 SGDLS and CDR2 YYNGEE. V lost 0 bases to trimming and J lost 2 bases, with 7 bases between them. The CDR3 runs to 14 residues.

The chain recombines TRBV7-7 with TRBJ2-3; 8 bases fit TRBD2. CDR1 and CDR2 from the germline V gene are SSHAT and FNYEAQ (reference sequence). This CDR3 contains 16 residues. V was clipped by 1 base and J by 4 bases; unmatched bases: 7. For the CDR3, the DNA is TGTGCCAGCAGCTTAGAGGCGGGAGGAGCAGCAGATACGCAGTATTTT. Residues: CASSLEAGGAADTQYF. Full variable domain (missing parts from reference TRBV7-7 and TRBJ2-3): GAGVSQSPRYKVTKRGQDVTLRCDPISSHATLYWYQQALGQGPEFLTYFNYEAQPDKSGLPSDRFSAERPEGSISTLTIQRTEQRDSAMYRCASSLEAGGAADTQYFGPGTRLTVL.

There are many counts of this clonotype. This chain uses TRBV5-1 with TRBJ1-4, with D unresolved. The CDR3 has 13 residues. Germline assignment: CDR1 SGHRS and CDR2 YFSETQ. The V gene lost 1 base and the J gene lost 8 bases, with 9 bases spanning the gap. The DNA for the CDR3 is TGCGCCAGCAGCTTGATTGGGCGCGAAAAACTGTTTTTT. Encoded protein: CASSLIGREKLFF. Combining the CDR3 with reference TRBV5-1 and TRBJ1-4 gives the whole variable domain KAGVTQTPRYLIKTRGQQVTLSCSPISGHRSVSWYQQTPGQGLQFLFEYFSETQRNKGNFPGRFSGRQFSNSRSEMNVSTLELGDSALYLCASSLIGREKLFFGSGTQLSVL.

The chain uses TRBV6-4 and TRBJ1-2; perhaps TRBD1 as D (6 bases). The germline V gene encodes CDR1 MRHNA and CDR2 SNTAGT. The CDR3 has 15 residues. V dropped 3 bases and J dropped 4 bases, with 15 bases sitting between them. CDR3: CASSEATGGVYGYTF. The CDR3 DNA follows: TGTGCCAGCAGTGAAGCGACAGGAGGAGTCTATGGCTACACCTTC.

This clonotype appeared a few times. The chain carries TRBV11-1 and TRBJ2-7, with D tentatively TRBD1 (6 bases). V lost 5 bases and J 1 base, leaving 12 bases between the germline ends. The CDR3 consists of 14 residues. CDR1 and CDR2 from the germline V gene are SGHAT and FQDESV (reference sequence). The CDR3: CASSLQGLSYEQYF. For the CDR3, the DNA is TGTGCCAGCAGCCTACAGGGTTTATCCTACGAGCAGTACTTC.

This clonotype was seen a handful of times. This chain connects TRBV9 to TRBJ2-1; 8 bases are a match to TRBD1. CDR3 length equals 16 residues. The V segment lost 4 bases and the J segment 5 bases; nucleotides outside the gene matches: 11. Per the germline V gene, CDR1 is SGDLS and CDR2 is YYNGEE. The CDR3 loop reads CASSRDPPRGHNEQFF. In nucleotides, the CDR3 is TGTGCCAGCAGCAGAGACCCACCCAGGGGGCACAATGAGCAGTTCTTC.

This clonotype was counted between two and nine times. J is TRBJ2-1 and V is TRBV7-2, with D possibly being TRBD1 (6 bases). The ends were cut back, 1 base at V and 2 bases at J, with 9 bases in the middle. The germline V gene encodes CDR1 SGHTA and CDR2 FQGNSA. The CDR3 length is 15 residues. CDR3 residues: CASSLVGTTYNEQFF. Written as DNA, the CDR3 is TGTGCCAGCAGCTTAGTAGGGACAACCTACAATGAGCAGTTCTTC.

This clonotype was counted only a few times. The chain carries TRBV4-1 and TRBJ2-2; 9 bases align to TRBD1. Germline loops: CDR1 MGHRA, CDR2 YSYEKL. The trim removed 4 bases at V and 2 bases at J, leaving 8 bases unmatched. The CDR3 is 17 residues long. Here the CDR3 reads CASSLGWGQGNTGELFF. In DNA form, the CDR3 reads TGCGCCAGCAGCCTAGGATGGGGACAGGGTAACACCGGGGAGCTGTTTTTT.

This clonotype was counted between two and nine times. This chain joins TRBV6-1 and TRBJ1-5; D perhaps matches TRBD1 (5 bases). The V and J ends lost 3 bases and 6 bases respectively, with 18 bases between them. CDR3 length equals 16 residues. From germline, CDR1 is MNHNS and CDR2 SASEGT. In DNA form, the CDR3 reads TGTGCCAGCAGTGAGTTCGGGCAGGGTCACTCTCAGCCCCAGCATTTT. Protein sequence: CASSEFGQGHSQPQHF.

This clonotype was seen a handful of times. The genes are TRBV10-3 and TRBJ2-6, with D uncertain. This CDR3 is built from 16 residues. Trimming removed 0 bases from V and 0 bases from J, with 6 bases in between. Germline assignment: CDR1 ENHRY and CDR2 SYGVKD. Written as DNA, the CDR3 is TGTGCCATCAGTGAGTCTCCCAACTCTGGGGCCAACGTCCTGACTTTC. Amino acid sequence: CAISESPNSGANVLTF.

V is TRBV7-2 and J is TRBJ1-5; TRBD1 aligns across 8 bases. Losses at the gene ends were 6 bases for V and 1 base for J; bases not matched to a gene: 5. Germline CDR1 reads SGHTA; CDR2 reads FQGNSA. The CDR3 has 15 residues. The CDR3 DNA sequence: TGTGCCAGCAGGTTATCAGGGGGCAGCAATCAGCCCCAGCATTTT. Protein: CASRLSGGSNQPQHF.